The 16 T cell receptor beta chains below were found in one sample sequenced in a study of T cell responses to AZD1222 COVID-19 vaccine. Only in-frame clones appear in the TCRdb table, and some are missing; sequencing was by immunoSEQ multiplex PCR. The sample has roughly 160,000 clones, roughly 85% seen once. Sequenced here: peripheral blood, sampled 28 days after the second AZD1222 dose. These receptors were obtained from an adult who received the AZD1222 COVID-19 vaccine.

The chain carries TRBV6-4 and TRBJ1-2; perhaps TRBD1 as D (5 bases). V dropped 5 bases and J dropped 4 bases, with 14 bases sitting between them. The CDR3 has 14 residues. CDR1 is MRHNA, CDR2 SNTAGT, per germline. The CDR3 DNA reads TGTGCCAGCAGTTCCACTTGGGGGACCTATGGCTACACCTTC. Translated: CASSSTWGTYGYTF.

This clone has a handful of counts. CDR3 sequence (DNA): TGTGCCAGCAGCCAACATTTAAAAGGGGCCAACGTCCTGACTTTC. This gives the protein CASSQHLKGANVLTF. This chain uses TRBV4-2 with TRBJ2-6; D ambiguous. The CDR3 is 15 amino acids. Germline CDR1 is LGHNA and CDR2 is YNFKEQ. The germline V and J ends were trimmed by 2 bases and 4 bases, with 9 bases remaining between them.

J is TRBJ2-7 and V is TRBV5-1; the D gene is possibly TRBD1 (5 bases). There are 14 residues in the CDR3. The V end was cut by 4 bases, the J end by 1 base, with 12 bases between. The V gene's germline CDR1 is SGHRS and CDR2 YFSETQ. CDR3 sequence: CASSMTALSYEQYF. For the CDR3, the DNA is TGCGCCAGCAGCATGACAGCACTATCCTACGAGCAGTACTTC.

The chain has TRBV5-4 and TRBJ1-2; no definite D call. The CDR3 totals 13 residues. V was pared by 1 base and J by 7 bases, with 11 bases between. Per the germline V gene, CDR1 is SGHNT and CDR2 is YYREEE (reference sequence). CDR3 sequence: CASSLNGGGGYTF. CDR3 DNA sequence: TGTGCCAGCAGCTTGAACGGCGGAGGTGGCTACACCTTC. Full variable domain (rest looked up from reference TRBV5-4 and TRBJ1-2): ETGVTQSPTHLIKTRGQQVTLRCSSQSGHNTVSWYQQALGQGPQFIFQYYREEENGRGNFPPRFSGLQFPNYSSELNVNALELDDSALYLCASSLNGGGGYTFGSGTRLTVV.

The chain combines TRBV19 with TRBJ2-3; weak D call: TRBD1 (6 bases). Germline values: CDR1 LNHDA, CDR2 SQIVND (reference sequence). Trimming took off 10 bases at V and 5 bases at J, with 13 bases between the two ends. The CDR3 consists of 12 residues. The CDR3 region is CAIGQGRDTQYF. The CDR3 nucleotides are TGTGCCATCGGGCAGGGGAGAGATACGCAGTATTTT.

This chain connects TRBV4-2 to TRBJ1-2; D is perhaps TRBD1 (6 bases). Trimming removed 0 bases at V and 5 bases at J, with 10 bases between. The CDR3 has 14 amino acids. Per germline, CDR1 LGHNA and CDR2 YNFKEQ. This CDR3 is CASSQDRGGYGYTF. In DNA form, the CDR3 reads TGTGCCAGCAGCCAAGACAGGGGAGGATATGGCTACACCTTC.

The chain couples TRBV6-1 to TRBJ1-6; a weak D match, TRBD1 (6 bases). The CDR3 runs 15 residues. Germline CDR1 and CDR2: MNHNS and SASEGT. Trimming stripped 3 bases from V and 9 bases from J, with 15 bases between. CDR3 amino acids: CASSEGHGVGSPLHF. CDR3 DNA sequence: TGTGCCAGCAGTGAGGGACACGGAGTGGGTTCACCCCTCCACTTT.

This clone has just a few counts. This chain uses TRBV7-9 with TRBJ1-1; possible D gene TRBD1, 5 bases. The CDR3 spans 16 residues. From germline, CDR1 is SEHNR and CDR2 FQNEAQ (reference sequence). The V gene lost 1 base and the J gene lost 5 bases, with 17 bases spanning the gap. The CDR3 nucleotides are TGTGCCAGCAGCTTAGGGGTTGGGGCTGGGTGGACTGAAGCTTTCTTT. Translating it yields CASSLGVGAGWTEAFF.

The chain employs TRBV14 and TRBJ1-3; D remains ambiguous. V was cut by 1 base and J by 0 bases, with 7 bases left in between. Germline V gene lookup returns CDR1 SGHDN and CDR2 FVKESK. The CDR3 loop spans 15 amino acids. Written as DNA, the CDR3 is TGTGCCAGCAGCCAAGGGGTCACCTCTGGAAACACCATATATTTT. It is translated as CASSQGVTSGNTIYF.

The chain links TRBV19 to TRBJ1-4, with 9 bases fitting TRBD1. Trimming removed 5 bases from V and 2 bases from J; junction bases left unmatched: 21. This CDR3 is 21 amino acids long. Looked up from germline, CDR1 is LNHDA and CDR2 is SQIVND (reference sequence). CDR3 sequence: CASSPRPRTGVRVETNEKLFF. CDR3 in DNA: TGTGCCAGTAGTCCAAGGCCCCGGACAGGGGTCAGAGTTGAGACTAATGAAAAACTGTTTTTT.

V and J are TRBV19 and TRBJ2-5; D may be TRBD1 (5 bases). V lost 6 bases and J 5 bases, leaving 10 bases between the germline ends. The CDR3 runs 12 residues. Per the germline V gene, CDR1 is LNHDA and CDR2 is SQIVND (reference sequence). The CDR3 coding sequence is TGTGCCAGTAGCACCAACAGGGAGACCCAGTACTTC. It encodes CASSTNRETQYF. The full variable domain, in which reference TRBV19 and TRBJ2-5 provide the parts outside the CDR3, is DGGITQSPKYLFRKEGQNVTLSCEQNLNHDAMYWYRQDPGQGLRLIYYSQIVNDFQKGDIAEGYSVSREKKESFPLTVTSAQKNPTAFYLCASSTNRETQYFGPGTRLLVL.

This chain joins TRBV6-5 and TRBJ2-1; possibly TRBD1 or TRBD2 for D (5 bases each). In germline, CDR1 is MNHEY, CDR2 SVGAGI. The V end was cut by 8 bases, the J end by 0 bases, with 8 bases between. The CDR3 sequence is 13 residues long. The CDR3 spells CASGGSSYNEQFF. The CDR3 nucleotides are TGTGCCAGCGGGGGTAGCTCCTACAATGAGCAGTTCTTC.

The V and J genes are TRBV28 and TRBJ1-1; D is possibly TRBD1 (5 bases). This CDR3 comprises 15 residues. Germline V CDR1 and CDR2: MDHEN, SYDVKM. V gave up 2 bases and J gave up 1 base, with 11 bases separating them. In DNA, the CDR3 is TGTGCCAGCAGTTTAGTGGGGGTGACGAACACTGAAGCTTTCTTT. It codes for CASSLVGVTNTEAFF.

This clone came up once. One junction end does not reproduce the germline sequence, and a read error may be involved. The J gene is TRBJ2-7, the V gene TRBV5-1; D is possibly TRBD1 or TRBD2 (5 bases each). Germline V gives CDR1 SGHRS, CDR2 YFSETQ. This CDR3 has 15 residues. The CDR3 protein is CASSAWDRTVGEQYF. Written as DNA, the CDR3 is TGTGCCAGCAGCGCCTGGGACCGTACCGTGGGGGAGCAGTACTTC.

The chain carries TRBV6-5 and TRBJ2-7; D may be TRBD1 (6 bases). The CDR3 sequence is 14 residues long. Germline V gene sequence: CDR1 MNHEY, CDR2 SVGAGI. Trimming removed 4 bases from V and 7 bases from J, with 17 bases in between. CDR3 nucleotides: TGTGCCAGCAGTTCCCGACAGGACTTGGGGGAGCAGTACTTC. Its protein is CASSSRQDLGEQYF.

The chain is built from TRBV7-2 and TRBJ1-1; tentative D call: TRBD1 (6 bases). The CDR3 extends over 14 amino acids. V lost 1 base to trimming and J lost 6 bases, with 12 bases between them. CDR1 is SGHTA, CDR2 FQGNSA, per germline. The CDR3: CASSLVAGAPEAFF. The CDR3 coding sequence is TGTGCCAGCAGCTTAGTCGCAGGGGCCCCTGAAGCTTTCTTT. Based on the CDR3 plus reference TRBV7-2 and TRBJ1-1, the full variable domain is GAGVSQSPSNKVTEKGKDVELRCDPISGHTALYWYRQSLGQGLEFLIYFQGNSAPDKSGLPSDRFSAERTGGSVSTLTIQRTQQEDSAVYLCASSLVAGAPEAFFGQGTRLTVV.